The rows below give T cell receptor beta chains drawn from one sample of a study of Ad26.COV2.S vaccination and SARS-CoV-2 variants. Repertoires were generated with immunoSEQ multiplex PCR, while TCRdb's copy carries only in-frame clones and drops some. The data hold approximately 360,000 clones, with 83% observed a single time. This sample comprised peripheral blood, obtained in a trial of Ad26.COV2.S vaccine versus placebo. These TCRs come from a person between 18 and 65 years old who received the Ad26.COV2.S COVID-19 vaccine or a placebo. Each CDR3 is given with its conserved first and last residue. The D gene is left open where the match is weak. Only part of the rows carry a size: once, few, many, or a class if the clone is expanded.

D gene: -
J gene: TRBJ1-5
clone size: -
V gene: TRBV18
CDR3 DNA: TGTGCCAGCTCACCGGACAGTGGTTTTGGGCCCCAGCATTTT
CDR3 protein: CASSPDSGFGPQHF

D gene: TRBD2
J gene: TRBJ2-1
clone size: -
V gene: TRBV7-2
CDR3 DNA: TGTGCCAGCAGCCTTTTGGGGAGGGCCTACAATGAGCAGTTCTTC
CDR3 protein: CASSLLGRAYNEQFF

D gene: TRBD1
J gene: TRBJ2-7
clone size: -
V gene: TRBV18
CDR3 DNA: TGTGCCAGCTCACAGGACAGGGGCCGCACCTACGAGCAGTACTTC
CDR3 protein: CASSQDRGRTYEQYF

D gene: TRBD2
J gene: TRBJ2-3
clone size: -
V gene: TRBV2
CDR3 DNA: TGTGCCAGCAGCGCCGGGACTAGTTCCACAGATACGCAGTATTTT
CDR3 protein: CASSAGTSSTDTQYF

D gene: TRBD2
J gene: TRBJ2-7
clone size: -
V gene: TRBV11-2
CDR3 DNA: TGTGCCAGCAGCGATGTTCTAGCGGGGGACCCCTACGAGCAGTACTTC
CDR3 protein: CASSDVLAGDPYEQYF

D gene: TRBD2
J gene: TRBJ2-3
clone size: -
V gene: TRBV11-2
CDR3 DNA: TGTGCCAGCAGCCCCGCCGGACTAGCGATGGATACGCAGTATTTT
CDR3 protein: CASSPAGLAMDTQYF

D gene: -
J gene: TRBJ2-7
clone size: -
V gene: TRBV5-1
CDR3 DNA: TGCGCCAGCAGCTTGCTGCACGAGCAGTACTTC
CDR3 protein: CASSLLHEQYF

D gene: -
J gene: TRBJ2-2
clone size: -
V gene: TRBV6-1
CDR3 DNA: TGTGCCAGCAGTGAATCCGGCCCCTACCGGGAGCTGTTTTTT
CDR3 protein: CASSESGPYRELFF

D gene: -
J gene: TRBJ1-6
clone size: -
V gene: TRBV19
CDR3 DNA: TGTGCCAGTAGTATCAGGAGCTCCTATAATTCACCCCTCCACTTT
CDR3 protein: CASSIRSSYNSPLHF

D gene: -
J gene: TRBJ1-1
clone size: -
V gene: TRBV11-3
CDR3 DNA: TGTGCCAGCAGCCAATCGACAGAGGGGATCACTGAAGCTTTCTTT
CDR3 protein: CASSQSTEGITEAFF

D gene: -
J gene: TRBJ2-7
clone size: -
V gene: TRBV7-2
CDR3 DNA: TGTGCCAGCAGCCACCAGGGTGAGGTCTACTTC
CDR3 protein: CASSHQGEVYF

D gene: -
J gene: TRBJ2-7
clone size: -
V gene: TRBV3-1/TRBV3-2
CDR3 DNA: TGTGCCAGCAGCCAAGATGCTGAGCAGTACTTC
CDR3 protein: CASSQDAEQYF

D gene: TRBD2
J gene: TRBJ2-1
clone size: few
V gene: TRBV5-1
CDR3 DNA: TGCGCCAGCAGCGACACTTCTAGCGGGATAAACTATGAGCAGTTCTTC
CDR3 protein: CASSDTSSGINYEQFF

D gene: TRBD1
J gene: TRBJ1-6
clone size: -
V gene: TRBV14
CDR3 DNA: TGTGCCAGCAGCCCGGGACAGCACGGACCCCTCCACTTT
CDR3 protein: CASSPGQHGPLHF

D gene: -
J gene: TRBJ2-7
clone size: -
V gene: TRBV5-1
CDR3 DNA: TGCGCCAGCAGTAGCCACCCCCGGGACTCCTACGAGCAGTACTTC
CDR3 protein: CASSSHPRDSYEQYF

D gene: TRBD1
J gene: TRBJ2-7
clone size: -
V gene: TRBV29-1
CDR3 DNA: TGCAGCGCCCGGGGACAGAACTACGAGCAGTACTTC
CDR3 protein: CSARGQNYEQYF

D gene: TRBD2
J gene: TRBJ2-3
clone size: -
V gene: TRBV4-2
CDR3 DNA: TGTGCCAGCAGCCAAGCGGGGGGTAAAGATACGCAGTATTTT
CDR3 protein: CASSQAGGKDTQYF